This T cell receptor (beta chain) was retrieved from a study of control samples from healthy donors and cancer patients (TCRdb year 2020). Including the terminal cysteine and phenylalanine, the CDR3 comprises 15 residues. The sequence is cut down to CDR3 DNA, 45 bases in frame from base 1. The germline V gene yields SGHTA for CDR1 and FQGNSA for CDR2. V lost 2 bases and J lost 2 bases, and the count of bases not matched to a germline gene is 4. Regarding this clone: Its antigen is currently not known. No base quality values were provided; no much bigger clone lies one nucleotide off.

Library prep was done by the immunoSEQ multiplex PCR assay. TCRdb mirrors the immuneACCESS table, restricted to in-frame sequences. Some clones are absent from its copies; in checked studies, under half trace to an unresolved V gene, and the reason for the others is unknown. The sample data list some 71,000 clones, and roughly nine tenths of these were observed just once. The ten largest clones add up to more than 0.95% of the sample. This TCR was recovered from a woman aged 45 to 65 with colorectal cancer. The chain couples TRBV7-2 to TRBJ2-7; 9 nucleotides in the junction match TRBD2. Sequenced input: PBMCs. The CDR3 in this case is CASSLRLAATYEQYF. The base sequence is TGTGCCAGCAGCTTAAGACTAGCGGCTACCTACGAGCAGTACTTC.